This T cell receptor (beta chain) was identified in a study of T cells after yellow fever vaccination. About the study: It was SMART-Seq v4 Ultra Low Input that prepared the fractions with low cell numbers. General observations from the study: Bulk-population clonotypes that are abundant could appear as contaminants in FACS-sorted repertoires.

TCR cDNA was made by 5'RACE template switching, adding a universal primer site and UMIs. TCRdb redid the calling of the 5' RACE reads with MiXCR, one entry per CDR3 protein. The sample holds under 600,000 distinct CDR3 sequences, roughly 14% seen once. This clonotype was seen more than once but under ten times. The antigen remains undetermined. Per germline, CDR1 LNHDA and CDR2 SQIVND (reference sequence). The CDR3 sequence is 13 residues long. The V gene lost 7 bases and the J gene lost 4 bases, with 12 bases spanning the gap. The receptor was derived from a man aged 25-45 years who received the YFV17D yellow fever vaccine. The sequencing used PBMCs, collected on the day of the yellow fever booster vaccination. The chain has TRBV19 and TRBJ2-3; D not resolved. The chain's CDR3 is CASNPGNPDTQYF. The CDR3 nucleotides read TGTGCCAGTAACCCGGGCAACCCAGATACGCAGTATTTT.